In this sample, the clone carrying this T cell receptor beta chain turned up a few times. Its antigen is currently unknown. The junction departs from germline at one end; a sequencing error may be responsible. Hyperthyroidism patients had new diagnoses, durations under 2 months, and ages of 18 to 65. Investigators amplified TCR beta CDR3 regions from RNA transcripts. HTBI primers primed a first-round RT-PCR, and a second-round multiplex PCR followed. TCRdb reprocessed the multiplex PCR reads with MiXCR, giving one entry per CDR3 protein. The sample lists 900,000 to 1,200,000 distinct CDR3 sequences, about 35% occurring once. The CDR3 loop spans 16 amino acids. Per germline, CDR1 ENHRY and CDR2 SYGVKD. The sample comes from a study of Graves' ophthalmopathy and Graves' hyperthyroidism. Study summary: No ophthalmopathy within 18 months of follow-up signified stable hyperthyroidism. Study-wide points: Ophthalmopathy progression prediction by the model yielded a sensitivity of about 70% and a specificity of around 72%.

This sequence was found in an adult man with Graves' hyperthyroidism. The rearrangement uses TRBV10-3 and TRBJ1-2, with 7 bases lining up with TRBD1. The specimen was peripheral blood or thyroid tissue (not recorded which). The chain's CDR3 is CASSSEDGTANYGYTF. CDR3 in DNA: TGTGCCAGCAGTTCCGAGGATGGGACAGCTAACTATGGCTACACCTTC.